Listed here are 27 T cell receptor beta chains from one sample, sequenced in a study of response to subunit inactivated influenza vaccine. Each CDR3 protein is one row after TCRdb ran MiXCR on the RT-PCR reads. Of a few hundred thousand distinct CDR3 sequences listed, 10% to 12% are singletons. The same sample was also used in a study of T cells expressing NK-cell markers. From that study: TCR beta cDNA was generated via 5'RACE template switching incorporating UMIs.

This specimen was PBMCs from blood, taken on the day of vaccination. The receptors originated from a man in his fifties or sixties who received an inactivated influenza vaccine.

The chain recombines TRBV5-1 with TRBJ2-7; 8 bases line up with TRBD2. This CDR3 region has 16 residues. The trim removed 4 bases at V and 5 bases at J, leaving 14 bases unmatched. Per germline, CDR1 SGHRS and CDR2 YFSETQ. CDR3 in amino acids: CASSPGPGTRINEQYF. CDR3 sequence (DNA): TGCGCCAGCAGCCCGGGGCCGGGGACTAGGATAAACGAGCAGTACTTC.

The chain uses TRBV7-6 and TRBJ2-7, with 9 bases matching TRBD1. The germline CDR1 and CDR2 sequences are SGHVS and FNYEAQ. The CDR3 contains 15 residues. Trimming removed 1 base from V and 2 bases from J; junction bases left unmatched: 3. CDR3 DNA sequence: TGTGCCAGCAGCTTAGACAGGGGGCTAACCTACGAGCAGTACTTC. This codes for CASSLDRGLTYEQYF. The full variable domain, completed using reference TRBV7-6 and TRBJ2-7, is GAGVSQSPRYKVTKRGQDVALRCDPISGHVSLYWYRQALGQGPEFLTYFNYEAQQDKSGLPNDRFSAERPEGSISTLTIQRTEQRDSAMYRCASSLDRGLTYEQYFGPGTRLTVT.

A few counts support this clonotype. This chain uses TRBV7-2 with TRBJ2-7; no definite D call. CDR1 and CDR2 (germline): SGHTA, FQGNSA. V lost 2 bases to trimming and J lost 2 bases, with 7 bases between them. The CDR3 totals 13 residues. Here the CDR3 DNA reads TGTGCCAGCAGCTTAATAGACGCCTACGAGCAGTACTTC. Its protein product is CASSLIDAYEQYF. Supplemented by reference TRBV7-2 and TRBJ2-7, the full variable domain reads GAGVSQSPSNKVTEKGKDVELRCDPISGHTALYWYRQSLGQGLEFLIYFQGNSAPDKSGLPSDRFSAERTGGSVSTLTIQRTQQEDSAVYLCASSLIDAYEQYFGPGTRLTVT.

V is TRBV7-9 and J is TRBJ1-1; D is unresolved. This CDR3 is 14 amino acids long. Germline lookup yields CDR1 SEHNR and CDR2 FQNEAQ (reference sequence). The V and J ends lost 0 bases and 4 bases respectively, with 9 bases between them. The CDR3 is CASSLAGVLTEAFF. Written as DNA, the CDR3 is TGTGCCAGCAGCTTAGCGGGAGTCCTCACTGAAGCTTTCTTT.

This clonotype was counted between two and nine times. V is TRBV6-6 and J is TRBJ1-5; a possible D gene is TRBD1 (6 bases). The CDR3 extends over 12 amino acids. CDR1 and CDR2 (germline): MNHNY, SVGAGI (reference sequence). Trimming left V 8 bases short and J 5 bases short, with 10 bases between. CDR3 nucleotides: TGTGCCAGCTCTAGACAGGATCAGCCCCAGCATTTT. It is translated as CASSRQDQPQHF.

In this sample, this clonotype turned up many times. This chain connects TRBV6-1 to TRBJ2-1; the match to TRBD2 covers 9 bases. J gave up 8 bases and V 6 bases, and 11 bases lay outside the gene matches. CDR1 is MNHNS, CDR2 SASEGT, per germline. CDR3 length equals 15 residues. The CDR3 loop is CASSSLSGRGDEQFF. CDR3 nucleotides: TGTGCCAGCAGCTCCCTTAGCGGGAGAGGCGATGAGCAGTTCTTC.

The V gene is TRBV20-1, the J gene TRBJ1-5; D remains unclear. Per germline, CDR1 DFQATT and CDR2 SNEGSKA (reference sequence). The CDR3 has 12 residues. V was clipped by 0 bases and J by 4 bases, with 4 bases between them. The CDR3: CSARDLNQPQHF. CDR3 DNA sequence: TGCAGTGCTAGAGATTTAAATCAGCCCCAGCATTTT.

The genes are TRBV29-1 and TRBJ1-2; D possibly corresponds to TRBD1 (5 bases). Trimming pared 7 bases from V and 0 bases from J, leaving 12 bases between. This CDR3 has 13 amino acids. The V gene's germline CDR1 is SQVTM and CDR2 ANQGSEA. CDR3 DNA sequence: TGCAGCGCGGAGGGGAACACTAACTATGGCTACACCTTC. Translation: CSAEGNTNYGYTF.

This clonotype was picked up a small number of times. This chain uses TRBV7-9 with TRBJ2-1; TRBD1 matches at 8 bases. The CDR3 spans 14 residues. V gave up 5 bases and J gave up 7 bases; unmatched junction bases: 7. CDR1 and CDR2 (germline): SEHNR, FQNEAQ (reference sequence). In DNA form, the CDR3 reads TGTGCCAGCAGCACAGGACAGGGTAATAATGAGCAGTTCTTC. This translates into CASSTGQGNNEQFF.

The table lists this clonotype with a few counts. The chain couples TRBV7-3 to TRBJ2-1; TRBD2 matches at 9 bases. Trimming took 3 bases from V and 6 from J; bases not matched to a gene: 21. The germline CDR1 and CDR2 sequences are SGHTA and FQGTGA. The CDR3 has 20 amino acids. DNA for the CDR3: TGTGCCAGCAGCTTCCAATCCACTTTTAGCGGGAGAGGCACGATCAATGAGCAGTTCTTC. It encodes CASSFQSTFSGRGTINEQFF.

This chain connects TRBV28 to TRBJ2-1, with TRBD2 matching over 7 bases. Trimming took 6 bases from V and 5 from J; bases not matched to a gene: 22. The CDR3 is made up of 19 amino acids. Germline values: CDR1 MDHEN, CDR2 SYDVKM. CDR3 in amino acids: CASSPRGGRVRYLDNEQFF. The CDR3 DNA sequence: TGTGCCAGCAGCCCTCGGGGCGGGAGAGTTCGGTATCTAGACAATGAGCAGTTCTTC. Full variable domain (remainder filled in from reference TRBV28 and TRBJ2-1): DVKVTQSSRYLVKRTGEKVFLECVQDMDHENMFWYRQDPGLGLRLIYFSYDVKMKEKGDIPEGYSVSREKKERFSLILESASTNQTSMYLCASSPRGGRVRYLDNEQFFGPGTRLTVL.

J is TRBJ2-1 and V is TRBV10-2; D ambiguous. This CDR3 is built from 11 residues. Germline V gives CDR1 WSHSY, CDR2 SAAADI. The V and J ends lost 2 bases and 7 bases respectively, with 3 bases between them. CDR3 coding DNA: TGCGCCAGCAGTGAGAAGAATGAGCAGTTCTTC. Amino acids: CASSEKNEQFF.

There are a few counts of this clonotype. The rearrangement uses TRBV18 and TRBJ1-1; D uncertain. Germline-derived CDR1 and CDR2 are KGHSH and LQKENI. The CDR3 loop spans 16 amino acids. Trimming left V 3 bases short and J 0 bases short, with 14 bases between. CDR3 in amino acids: CASSPPAPRVNTEAFF. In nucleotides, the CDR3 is TGTGCCAGCTCACCCCCAGCGCCGCGGGTGAACACTGAAGCTTTCTTT.

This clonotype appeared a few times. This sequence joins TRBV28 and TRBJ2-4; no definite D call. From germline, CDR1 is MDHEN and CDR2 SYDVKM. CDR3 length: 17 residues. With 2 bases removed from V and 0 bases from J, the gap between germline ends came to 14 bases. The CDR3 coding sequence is TGTGCCAGCAGTTTAAGTCCCGTCGTCTTAGCCAAAAACATTCAGTACTTC. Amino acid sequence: CASSLSPVVLAKNIQYF.

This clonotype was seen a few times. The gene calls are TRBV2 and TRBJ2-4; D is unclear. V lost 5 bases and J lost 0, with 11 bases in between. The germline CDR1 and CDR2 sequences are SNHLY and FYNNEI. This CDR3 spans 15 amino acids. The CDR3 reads CASSSDGLAKNIQYF. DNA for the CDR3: TGTGCCAGCAGTTCTGATGGCTTAGCCAAAAACATTCAGTACTTC. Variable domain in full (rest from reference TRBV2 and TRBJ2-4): EPEVTQTPSHQVTQMGQEVILRCVPISNHLYFYWYRQILGQKVEFLVSFYNNEISEKSEIFDDQFSVERPDGSNFTLKIRSTKLEDSAMYFCASSSDGLAKNIQYFGAGTRLSVL.

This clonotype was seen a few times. CDR3 region: CASRSGTSANQETQYF. The DNA of the CDR3 is TGTGCCAGCAGATCAGGGACTAGCGCCAACCAAGAGACCCAGTACTTC. The rearrangement uses TRBV12-3 or TRBV12-4 and TRBJ2-5; 10 positions match TRBD2. The CDR3 contains 16 residues. V gave up 6 bases and J gave up 0 bases; unmatched junction bases: 7.

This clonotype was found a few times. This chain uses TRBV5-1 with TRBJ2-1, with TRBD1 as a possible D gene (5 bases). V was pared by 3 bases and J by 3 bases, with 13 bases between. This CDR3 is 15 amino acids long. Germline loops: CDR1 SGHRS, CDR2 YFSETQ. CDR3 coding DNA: TGCGCCAGCAGCTCGGACATCTACTTCTACAATGAGCAGTTCTTC. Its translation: CASSSDIYFYNEQFF.

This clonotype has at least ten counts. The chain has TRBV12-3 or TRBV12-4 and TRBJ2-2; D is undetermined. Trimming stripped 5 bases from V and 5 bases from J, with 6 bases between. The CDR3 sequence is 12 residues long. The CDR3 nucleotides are TGTGCCAGCAGTAGGGATACCGGGGAGCTGTTTTTT. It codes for CASSRDTGELFF.

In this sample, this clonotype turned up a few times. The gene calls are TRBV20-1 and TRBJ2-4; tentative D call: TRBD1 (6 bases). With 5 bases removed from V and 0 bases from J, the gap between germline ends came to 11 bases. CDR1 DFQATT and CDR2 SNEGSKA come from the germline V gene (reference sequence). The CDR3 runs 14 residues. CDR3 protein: CSAGPGQAKNIQYF. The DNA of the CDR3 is TGCAGTGCTGGTCCGGGACAAGCCAAAAACATTCAGTACTTC.

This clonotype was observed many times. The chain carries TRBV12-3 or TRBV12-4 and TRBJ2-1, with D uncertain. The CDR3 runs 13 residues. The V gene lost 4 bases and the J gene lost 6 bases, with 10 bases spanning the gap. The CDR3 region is CASSSWVGNEQFF. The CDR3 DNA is TGTGCCAGCAGTTCGTGGGTGGGCAATGAGCAGTTCTTC.

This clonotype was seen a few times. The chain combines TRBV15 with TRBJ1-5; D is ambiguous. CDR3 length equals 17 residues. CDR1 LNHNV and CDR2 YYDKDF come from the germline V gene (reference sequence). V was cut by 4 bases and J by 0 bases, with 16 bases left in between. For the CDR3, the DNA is TGTGCCACCAGCACCACGACCTCTGCTGATAGCAATCAGCCCCAGCATTTT. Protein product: CATSTTTSADSNQPQHF.

The CDR3 DNA is TGTGCCAGCAGTTTGGGGACTAGCGGGATGGTTACAGATACGCAGTATTTT. It yields the protein CASSLGTSGMVTDTQYF. This rearrangement joins TRBV27 to TRBJ2-3; 13 positions match TRBD2. The J segment lost 3 bases and the V segment lost 3 bases, leaving 6 bases of the junction unmatched. Germline V lookup: CDR1 MNHEY, CDR2 SMNVEV (reference sequence). The CDR3 length is 17 residues.

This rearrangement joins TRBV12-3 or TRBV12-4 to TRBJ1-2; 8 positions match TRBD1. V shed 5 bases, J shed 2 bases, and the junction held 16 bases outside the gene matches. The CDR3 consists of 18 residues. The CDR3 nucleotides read TGTGCCAGCAGTCATCGTCTACGGCAGGGGGCTTTGAACTATGGCTACACCTTC. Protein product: CASSHRLRQGALNYGYTF.

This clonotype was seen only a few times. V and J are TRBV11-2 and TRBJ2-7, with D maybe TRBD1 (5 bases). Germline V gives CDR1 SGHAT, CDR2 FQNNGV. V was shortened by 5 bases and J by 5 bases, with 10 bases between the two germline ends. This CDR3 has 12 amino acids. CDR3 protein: CASSQGVNEQYF. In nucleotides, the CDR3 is TGTGCCAGCAGCCAAGGGGTGAACGAGCAGTACTTC.

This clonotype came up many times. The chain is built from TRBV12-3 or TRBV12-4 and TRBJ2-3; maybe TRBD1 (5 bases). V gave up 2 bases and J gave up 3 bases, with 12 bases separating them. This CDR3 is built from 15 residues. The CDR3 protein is CASSLSGFRTDTQYF. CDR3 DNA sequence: TGTGCCAGCAGTTTATCAGGGTTTCGAACAGATACGCAGTATTTT.

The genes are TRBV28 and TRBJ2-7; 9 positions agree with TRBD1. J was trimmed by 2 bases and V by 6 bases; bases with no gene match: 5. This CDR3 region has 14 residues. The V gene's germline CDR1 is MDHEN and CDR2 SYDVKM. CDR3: CASRTQGAAYEQYF. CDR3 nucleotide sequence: TGTGCCAGCAGAACACAGGGGGCTGCCTACGAGCAGTACTTC.

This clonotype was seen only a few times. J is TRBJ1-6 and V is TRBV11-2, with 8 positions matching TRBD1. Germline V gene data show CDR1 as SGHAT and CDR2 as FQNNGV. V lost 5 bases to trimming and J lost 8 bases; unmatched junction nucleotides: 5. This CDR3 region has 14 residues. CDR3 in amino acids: CASSQGQGHSPLHF. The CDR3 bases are TGTGCCAGCAGCCAAGGACAGGGACATTCACCCCTCCACTTT.